This T cell receptor (beta chain) was observed in a study of T cells in Graves' hyperthyroidism and ophthalmopathy. This CDR3 spans 13 amino acids. The V gene's germline CDR1 is GTSNPN and CDR2 SVGIG (reference sequence). V was pared by 5 bases and J by 5 bases, with 15 bases between. RNA transcripts yielded amplified TCR beta CDR3 regions. First-round RT-PCR of the TCR CDR3 relied on the HTBI primer set. A single record per CDR3 protein comes from TCRdb applying MiXCR to the multiplex PCR reads. Counted here are a few hundred thousand distinct CDR3 sequences, over 15% occurring once; the ten biggest clones make up around 17%. Ophthalmopathy patients had Clinical Activity Score at least 3, NOSPECS grade at least 4, duration under 3 months.

This receptor was obtained from a woman younger than 35 with Graves' ophthalmopathy. V gene TRBV30 combines with J gene TRBJ1-1, with a tentative D call TRBD1 (5 bases). The sequenced sample consisted of blood. The CDR3 coding sequence is TGTGCCTGGCAGAGAGACGGGGGGACTGAAGCTTTCTTT. This gives the protein CAWQRDGGTEAFF.